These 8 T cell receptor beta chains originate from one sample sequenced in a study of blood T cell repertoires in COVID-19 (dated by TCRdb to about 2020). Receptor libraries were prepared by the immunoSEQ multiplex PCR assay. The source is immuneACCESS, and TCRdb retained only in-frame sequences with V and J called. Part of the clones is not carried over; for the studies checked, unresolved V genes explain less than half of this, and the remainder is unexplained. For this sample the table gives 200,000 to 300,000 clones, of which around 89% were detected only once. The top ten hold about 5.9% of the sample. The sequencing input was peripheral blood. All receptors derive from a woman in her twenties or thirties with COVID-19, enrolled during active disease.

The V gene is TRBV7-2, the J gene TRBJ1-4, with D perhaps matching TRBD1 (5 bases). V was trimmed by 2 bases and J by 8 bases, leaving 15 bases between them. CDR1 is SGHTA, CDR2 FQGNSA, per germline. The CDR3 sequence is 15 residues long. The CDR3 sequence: CASSLRVTPGEKLFF. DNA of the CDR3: TGTGCCAGCAGCTTAAGGGTCACCCCAGGGGAAAAACTGTTTTTT.

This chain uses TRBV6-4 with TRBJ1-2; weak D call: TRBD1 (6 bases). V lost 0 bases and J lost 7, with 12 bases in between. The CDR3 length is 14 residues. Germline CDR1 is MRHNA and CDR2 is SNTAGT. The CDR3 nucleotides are TGTGCCAGCAGTGACTCTCTAGGGGGACGTGGCTACACCTTC. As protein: CASSDSLGGRGYTF.

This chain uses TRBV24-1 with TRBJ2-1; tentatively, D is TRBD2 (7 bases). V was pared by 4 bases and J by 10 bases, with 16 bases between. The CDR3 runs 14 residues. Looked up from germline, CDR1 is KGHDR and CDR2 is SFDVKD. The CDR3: CATSDPGGQEEQFF. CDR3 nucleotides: TGTGCCACCAGTGACCCCGGGGGGCAGGAGGAGCAGTTCTTC.

In DNA, the CDR3 is TGTGCCAGCAGCTTAAATCCGCGCAGAGTAGCGTCTGGAAACACCATATATTTT. It yields the protein CASSLNPRRVASGNTIYF. The chain couples TRBV7-9 to TRBJ1-3; D is uncertain. V was clipped by 2 bases and J by 1 base, with 18 bases between them. CDR3 length: 18 residues. CDR1 and CDR2 (germline): SEHNR, FQNEAQ (reference sequence).

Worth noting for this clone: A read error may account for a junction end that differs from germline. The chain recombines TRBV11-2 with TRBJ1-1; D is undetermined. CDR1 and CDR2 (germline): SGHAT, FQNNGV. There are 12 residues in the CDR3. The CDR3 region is CATSEEGTEAFF. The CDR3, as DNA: TGTGCCACCAGCGAGGAAGGCACTGAAGCTTTCTTT.

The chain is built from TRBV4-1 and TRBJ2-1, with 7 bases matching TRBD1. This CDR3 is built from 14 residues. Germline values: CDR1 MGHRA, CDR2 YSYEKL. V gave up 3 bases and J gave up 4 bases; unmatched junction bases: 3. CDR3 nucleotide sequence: TGCGCCAGCAGCCAGCCGGGACAGTACAATGAGCAGTTCTTC. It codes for CASSQPGQYNEQFF.

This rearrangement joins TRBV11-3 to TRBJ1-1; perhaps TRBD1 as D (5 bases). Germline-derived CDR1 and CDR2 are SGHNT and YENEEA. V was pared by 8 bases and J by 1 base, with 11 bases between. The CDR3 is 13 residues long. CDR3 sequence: CASGAGRNTEAFF. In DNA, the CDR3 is TGTGCCAGCGGGGCCGGCAGGAACACTGAAGCTTTCTTT.

In DNA form, the CDR3 reads TGTGCCAGCAGCTTAGCCAGGCCGAACACTGAAGCTTTCTTT. Translating gives CASSLARPNTEAFF. The chain combines TRBV7-2 with TRBJ1-1; no reliable D call. The CDR3 runs 14 residues. The germline V gene has CDR1 SGHTA and CDR2 FQGNSA. V shed 0 bases and J shed 1 base, with 6 bases lying between them.